This entry features one TCR beta chain sequence. The data derive from a study of blood T cell repertoires in COVID-19. Study at large: From T cells, B-cell-depleted T cells, or PBMCs came the material, which was cDNA or gDNA.

The V gene end was trimmed by 5 bases and the J gene end by 6 bases; junction bases not matched to a gene: 5. CDR1 is MDHEN, CDR2 SYDVKM, per germline. CDR3 size: 15 residues. TCRdb keeps only in-frame clones here, not all; method: immunoSEQ multiplex PCR. The data contain about 290,000 clones, 89% of them singletons. One Seattle source followed patients from active infection through their disease course. The sequenced sample consisted of peripheral blood. The chain is built from TRBV28 and TRBJ2-5; 14 bases agree with TRBD2. The clonotype originates from a woman between 25 and 40 years old with COVID-19, enrolled during active disease. This CDR3 is CASSVTSGGAKTQYF. The CDR3 region has the DNA TGTGCCAGCAGTGTGACTAGCGGGGGGGCGAAGACCCAGTACTTC.